This TCR beta chain was captured by sequencing in a study of radiation and T cells in renal cell carcinoma. For the study at large: Nephrectomy followed 15 Gy stereotactic body radiation by 4 weeks.

The CDR3 length is 14 residues. V lost 2 bases and J lost 1, with 10 bases in between. The V gene's germline CDR1 is GTSNPN and CDR2 SVGIG (reference sequence). Noted time point: blood 2 weeks post-SBRT. Noted treatment: 15 Gy SBRT to primary tumor, nephrectomy 4 weeks later. This renal cell carcinoma was of the clear cell type. Notes on the study in general: Top tumor clonotypes rose in blood 2 weeks post-radiation, then contracted.

Some clones are missing from TCRdb's copy, which holds only in-frame ones; the method was immunoSEQ multiplex PCR. The table shows some 120,000 clones, with over 75% occurring only once. A note on this clone: What it binds is unknown.

The receptor was derived from a man aged 45-65 years with renal cell carcinoma. The specimen comprised blood, sampled from a patient whose treatment included radiotherapy and nephrectomy. This chain joins TRBV30 and TRBJ2-3; D may be TRBD2 (5 bases). The DNA of the CDR3 is TGTGCCTGGAGTCTATACGGGGGCACAGATACGCAGTATTTT. Residues: CAWSLYGGTDTQYF.